Shown below are 13 T cell receptor beta chains from a single sample sequenced in a study of cytomegalovirus exposure and HLA in healthy donors. PCR was performed using 60 Vbeta and 13 Jbeta primers. Sequencing was performed with immunoSEQ multiplex PCR; in TCRdb, only in-frame clones are kept and a portion is missing. Here the sample table reports 50,000 or so clones. The sample taken for sequencing was PBMCs. The receptors shown here come from a man in his forties or fifties in good health and CMV-seropositive.

The chain has TRBV10-3 and TRBJ2-7, with D perhaps TRBD2 (5 bases). Germline V gives CDR1 ENHRY, CDR2 SYGVKD. V lost 6 bases and J lost 4, with 16 bases in between. This CDR3 spans 14 amino acids. DNA of the CDR3: TGTGCCATCAGAGAGGACTCCTCCGGATACGAGCAGTACTTC. This encodes CAIREDSSGYEQYF.

The chain couples TRBV7-6 to TRBJ2-7, with no clear D. V shed 5 bases and J shed 3 bases, with 17 bases lying between them. CDR3 length: 15 amino acids. Germline CDR1 is SGHVS and CDR2 is FNYEAQ. The CDR3 coding sequence is TGTGCCAGCAGCCCAAGACAAATCGCCTTCTACGAGCAGTACTTC. Protein sequence: CASSPRQIAFYEQYF.

This chain joins TRBV11-2 and TRBJ2-1; 11 nucleotides match TRBD2. The CDR3 loop spans 14 amino acids. The V gene end was trimmed by 5 bases and the J gene end by 9 bases; junction bases not matched to a gene: 6. Germline V gene data show CDR1 as SGHAT and CDR2 as FQNNGV. CDR3 residues: CASSISGGGGEQFF. The CDR3 nucleotides read TGTGCCAGCAGCATTAGCGGGGGGGGAGGTGAGCAGTTCTTC.

The chain recombines TRBV5-4 with TRBJ2-7, with a possible D match to TRBD2 (7 bases). The CDR3 spans 14 residues. Trimming pared 0 bases from V and 3 bases from J, leaving 10 bases between. CDR1 is SGHNT, CDR2 YYREEE, per germline (reference sequence). The CDR3 loop is CASSLEGGFYEQYF. For the CDR3, the DNA is TGTGCCAGCAGCTTGGAGGGGGGGTTCTACGAGCAGTACTTC.

The genes are TRBV30 and TRBJ2-1; D may be TRBD1 (5 bases). The ends were cut back, 5 bases at V and 10 bases at J, with 12 bases in the middle. This CDR3 contains 11 residues. Per germline, CDR1 GTSNPN and CDR2 SVGIG (reference sequence). The CDR3 bases are TGTGCCTGGGAAACAGGAAAGGAGCAGTTCTTC. This translates into CAWETGKEQFF.

The gene calls are TRBV30 and TRBJ1-2, with D uncertain. This CDR3 is 12 amino acids long. Germline V lookup: CDR1 GTSNPN, CDR2 SVGIG (reference sequence). V was shortened by 2 bases and J by 2 bases, with 6 bases between the two germline ends. The CDR3 DNA is TGTGCCTGGAGTCCTCAGAACTATGGCTACACCTTC. Protein: CAWSPQNYGYTF.

The chain uses TRBV6-6 and TRBJ1-5; 12 positions match TRBD1. Unmatched junction bases numbered 3, after V lost 0 bases and J lost 6 bases. Germline loops: CDR1 MNHNY, CDR2 SVGAGI (reference sequence). CDR3 size: 16 residues. The CDR3 loop is CASSYSRDRGRQPQHF. The CDR3 region has the DNA TGTGCCAGCAGTTACTCAAGGGACAGGGGGCGTCAGCCCCAGCATTTT.

The rearrangement uses TRBV28 and TRBJ2-1, with 7 bases matching TRBD1. The germline gives CDR1 MDHEN, CDR2 SYDVKM. The CDR3 contains 13 residues. J was trimmed by 3 bases and V by 7 bases; bases with no gene match: 3. The CDR3 coding sequence is TGTGCCAGCAACCGGGACAGCTACAATGAGCAGTTCTTC. Its translation is CASNRDSYNEQFF. The full variable domain, with the rest looked up from reference TRBV28 and TRBJ2-1, is DVKVTQSSRYLVKRTGEKVFLECVQDMDHENMFWYRQDPGLGLRLIYFSYDVKMKEKGDIPEGYSVSREKKERFSLILESASTNQTSMYLCASNRDSYNEQFFGPGTRLTVL.

The V call is TRBV19, the J call TRBJ2-1; 8 bases are shared with TRBD2. The J segment lost 8 bases and the V segment lost 5 bases, leaving 11 bases of the junction unmatched. This CDR3 is built from 15 residues. Per the germline V gene, CDR1 is LNHDA and CDR2 is SQIVND (reference sequence). This chain's CDR3 is CASSPQSGGLHEQFF. CDR3 DNA sequence: TGTGCCAGTAGTCCCCAGAGCGGGGGTCTCCATGAGCAGTTCTTC.

This chain joins TRBV5-6 and TRBJ2-1; no reliable D call. CDR3 size: 11 residues. Trimming stripped 3 bases from V and 10 bases from J, with 8 bases between. Germline CDR1 is SGHDT and CDR2 is YYEEEE. The CDR3 DNA reads as TGTGCCAGCAGCTACCTACAGGAGCAGTTCTTC. Its protein is CASSYLQEQFF.

The chain uses TRBV7-9 and TRBJ2-6; no clear D gene. V was shortened by 4 bases and J by 2 bases, with 6 bases between the two germline ends. This CDR3 is built from 14 residues. The germline V gene encodes CDR1 SEHNR and CDR2 FQNEAQ (reference sequence). The CDR3 spells CASSSFTGANVLTF. The CDR3 DNA reads TGTGCCAGCAGCTCCTTTACTGGGGCCAACGTCCTGACTTTC. The full variable domain, its missing parts supplied by reference TRBV7-9 and TRBJ2-6, is DTGVSQNPRHKITKRGQNVTFRCDPISEHNRLYWYRQTLGQGPEFLTYFQNEAQLEKSRLLSDRFSAERPKGSFSTLEIQRTEQGDSAMYLCASSSFTGANVLTFGAGSRLTVL.

CDR3 DNA: TGTGCCAGCAGCCGGGACTACCGTAAAGAGACCCAGTACTTC. It encodes CASSRDYRKETQYF. The rearrangement uses TRBV13 and TRBJ2-5; 7 nucleotides match TRBD2. Germline CDR1 PRHDT, CDR2 FYEKMQ (reference sequence). The length of the CDR3 is 14 residues. The V gene end was trimmed by 5 bases and the J gene end by 3 bases; junction bases not matched to a gene: 6.

The chain carries TRBV6-6 and TRBJ2-7, with 13 bases aligning to TRBD2. This CDR3 region has 15 residues. V lost 6 bases and J lost 7; bases outside the gene matches: 9. From germline, CDR1 is MNHNY and CDR2 SVGAGI (reference sequence). The CDR3 loop reads CASSPGLAGLWEQYF. Here the CDR3 DNA reads TGTGCCAGCAGCCCGGGACTAGCGGGGCTCTGGGAGCAGTACTTC.